These 16 T cell receptor beta chains came from one sample sequenced in a study of blood T cell repertoires in COVID-19. TCRdb's copy holds only in-frame clones and misses some; the assay was immunoSEQ multiplex PCR. The table lists about 140,000 clones, around 86% of them singletons. The specimen was peripheral blood. Receptor source: a woman older than 75 with acute or convalescent COVID-19.

This clone was seen only once. The J gene is TRBJ2-7, the V gene TRBV6-6, with D tentatively TRBD2 (6 bases). The CDR3 runs to 14 residues. Looked up from germline, CDR1 is MNHNY and CDR2 is SVGAGI (reference sequence). V lost 2 bases to trimming and J lost 5 bases, with 13 bases between them. CDR3 coding DNA: TGTGCCAGCAGTTACGGGAGGAATCGCGACGAGCAGTACTTC. Translated: CASSYGRNRDEQYF.

The chain has TRBV19 and TRBJ2-2, with 8 bases aligning to TRBD1. Germline assignment: CDR1 LNHDA and CDR2 SQIVND (reference sequence). The J segment lost 0 bases and the V segment lost 4 bases, leaving 1 base of the junction unmatched. The CDR3 contains 15 residues. The CDR3, as DNA: TGTGCCAGTAGTAAGACAGGGGCGAACACCGGGGAGCTGTTTTTT. Protein product: CASSKTGANTGELFF.

The table lists this clone with a count of one. The junction does not match germline at one end; this may be a read error. The chain uses TRBV7-6 and TRBJ2-7; tentative D call: TRBD1 (6 bases). The germline V gene encodes CDR1 SGHVS and CDR2 FNYEAQ. The CDR3 has 13 amino acids. This CDR3 is CASSLGKTGQPKF. Written as DNA, the CDR3 is TGTGCCAGCAGCTTAGGAAAGACGGGACAACCAAAGTTC.

The rearrangement joins TRBV11-2 to TRBJ2-2; no reliable D call. The CDR3 totals 17 residues. Deletions cut 5 bases from V and 6 bases from J, with 22 bases between. Germline V CDR1 and CDR2: SGHAT, FQNNGV. DNA for the CDR3: TGTGCCAGCAGCCGTTTTCTAAGCTACCGAGGCGCCGGGGAGCTGTTTTTT. Translation: CASSRFLSYRGAGELFF.

V usage is TRBV28 and J usage is TRBJ2-7, with 9 bases that match TRBD1. CDR1 is MDHEN, CDR2 SYDVKM, per germline. This CDR3 is built from 19 residues. Trimming removed 3 bases from V and 1 base from J; junction bases left unmatched: 16. In DNA, the CDR3 is TGTGCCAGCAGTTTTGATAGTAAGTTCTTCGGACAGGGGTCCTACGAGCAGTACTTC. Encoded protein: CASSFDSKFFGQGSYEQYF.

The V call is TRBV27, the J call TRBJ1-2, with D uncertain. CDR3 size: 16 residues. Between the trimmed V and J ends, which lost 5 bases and 3 bases, there was a span of 19 bases. CDR1 is MNHEY and CDR2 is SMNVEV in the germline V gene (reference sequence). CDR3 DNA: TGTGCCAGCAGTCCGAAGTCCGGGTTCTGGGACTATGGCTACACCTTC. Amino acid sequence: CASSPKSGFWDYGYTF.

The V call is TRBV11-2, the J call TRBJ2-7; maybe TRBD1 (6 bases). The CDR3 length is 15 residues. V was clipped by 1 base and J by 5 bases, with 15 bases between them. Germline V gene lookup returns CDR1 SGHAT and CDR2 FQNNGV. CDR3 in DNA: TGTGCCAGCAGCTTAGTGGCAGGGGCGAGGAACGAGCAGTACTTC. Translating gives CASSLVAGARNEQYF.

The chain joins TRBV7-9 to TRBJ2-1; D is perhaps TRBD1 (6 bases). Germline V gene sequence: CDR1 SEHNR, CDR2 FQNEAQ (reference sequence). This CDR3 is built from 14 residues. V was pared by 4 bases and J by 1 base, with 8 bases between. CDR3 DNA: TGTGCCAGCAGCTCCAGGGGTTCCTACAATGAGCAGTTCTTC. As protein: CASSSRGSYNEQFF.

The chain carries TRBV5-1 and TRBJ2-6; D gene unclear. This CDR3 region has 14 residues. Trimming took off 2 bases at V and 0 bases at J, with 3 bases between the two ends. Germline assignment: CDR1 SGHRS and CDR2 YFSETQ. The CDR3 region has the DNA TGCGCCAGCAGCTTCAACTCTGGGGCCAACGTCCTGACTTTC. This codes for CASSFNSGANVLTF.

CDR3 region: CASGQVPDRTAFF. The CDR3 DNA reads as TGTGCCAGCGGGCAGGTACCGGACAGGACCGCTTTCTTT. The V and J genes are TRBV27 and TRBJ1-1, with 7 bases matching TRBD1. The CDR3 has 13 residues. Per the germline V gene, CDR1 is MNHEY and CDR2 is SMNVEV (reference sequence). V dropped 8 bases and J dropped 11; count of bases not matched to a gene: 14.

The V and J genes are TRBV7-9 and TRBJ2-3; 8 positions match TRBD1. This CDR3 region has 12 residues. The V gene's germline CDR1 is SEHNR and CDR2 FQNEAQ (reference sequence). Trimming at V came to 3 bases and at J to 10 bases, leaving 3 bases not matched to a gene. CDR3 sequence (DNA): TGTGCCAGCAGCTTGGAGACAGGGGCGCAGTATTTT. Protein: CASSLETGAQYF. Full variable domain (outside the CDR3, taken from reference TRBV7-9 and TRBJ2-3): DTGVSQNPRHKITKRGQNVTFRCDPISEHNRLYWYRQTLGQGPEFLTYFQNEAQLEKSRLLSDRFSAERPKGSFSTLEIQRTEQGDSAMYLCASSLETGAQYFGPGTRLTVL.

The rearrangement links TRBV5-8 to TRBJ1-2; maybe TRBD1 (5 bases). V was trimmed by 0 bases and J by 3 bases, leaving 9 bases between them. In germline, CDR1 is SGHTS, CDR2 YDEGEE. The CDR3 sequence is 14 residues long. The CDR3 sequence is CASSLGGRDYGYTF. The CDR3 DNA sequence: TGTGCCAGCAGCTTGGGTGGCAGGGACTATGGCTACACCTTC.

V usage is TRBV20-1 and J usage is TRBJ2-7, with a possible D match to TRBD2 (6 bases). The CDR3 runs 14 residues. Germline V gene sequence: CDR1 DFQATT, CDR2 SNEGSKA (reference sequence). Trimming cost V 3 bases and J 0 bases, with 12 bases left between them. The CDR3 reads CSASTSSISYEQYF. CDR3 DNA: TGCAGTGCTAGTACTAGCTCCATCTCCTACGAGCAGTACTTC.

This chain joins TRBV9 and TRBJ1-2; no definite D call. V lost 0 bases and J lost 7, with 19 bases in between. The CDR3 is made up of 16 amino acids. Germline CDR1 and CDR2: SGDLS and YYNGEE. The CDR3 coding sequence is TGTGCCAGCAGCGTAGTAGGAGCCGGCAGCCTGGGTGGCTACACCTTC. This sequence encodes CASSVVGAGSLGGYTF.

This rearrangement joins TRBV7-2 to TRBJ2-5; TRBD1 matches 9 bases. The CDR3 has 15 residues. Per the germline V gene, CDR1 is SGHTA and CDR2 is FQGNSA. V shed 2 bases, J shed 4 bases, and the junction held 5 bases outside the gene matches. The CDR3 nucleotides read TGTGCCAGCAGCTTATCGGGGACAGGGCTAGAGACCCAGTACTTC. This encodes CASSLSGTGLETQYF. Drawing the rest from reference TRBV7-2 and TRBJ2-5, the complete variable domain is GAGVSQSPSNKVTEKGKDVELRCDPISGHTALYWYRQSLGQGLEFLIYFQGNSAPDKSGLPSDRFSAERTGGSVSTLTIQRTQQEDSAVYLCASSLSGTGLETQYFGPGTRLLVL.

The chain links TRBV5-4 to TRBJ1-4; D uncertain. The germline CDR1 and CDR2 sequences are SGHNT and YYREEE (reference sequence). The germline V and J ends were trimmed by 2 bases and 0 bases, with 8 bases remaining between them. The CDR3 consists of 15 residues. The CDR3 spells CASSFYRATNEKLFF. In DNA form, the CDR3 reads TGTGCCAGCAGCTTTTACAGAGCAACTAATGAAAAACTGTTTTTT.